The 24 T cell receptor beta chains below were found in one sample sequenced in a study of blood T cell repertoires in COVID-19. Libraries were prepared by immunoSEQ multiplex PCR; TCRdb keeps only in-frame clonotypes and omits some of them. Here the sample spans around 200,000 clones, approximately 75% being singletons. Material: PBMCs or T cells enriched from blood (not recorded which). These receptors originate from a man aged 35-49 years who had recovered from COVID-19.

The chain employs TRBV9 and TRBJ1-2; no firm D call. The germline CDR1 and CDR2 sequences are SGDLS and YYNGEE. Trimming pared 5 bases from V and 4 bases from J, leaving 15 bases between. This CDR3 region has 14 residues. The DNA of the CDR3 is TGTGCCAGCAGACCGCAAGGAGGGTTCTATGGCTACACCTTC. This translates into CASRPQGGFYGYTF.

Only one count was recorded for this clone. The chain carries TRBV18 and TRBJ1-3; D is unresolved. V lost 1 base and J lost 6, with 16 bases in between. The CDR3 sequence is 16 residues long. CDR1 is KGHSH, CDR2 LQKENI, per germline. Here the CDR3 reads CASSPLAQAGSNTIYF. DNA for the CDR3: TGTGCCAGCTCACCACTGGCGCAAGCAGGATCAAACACCATATATTTT.

The V and J genes are TRBV7-7 and TRBJ2-1, with D perhaps TRBD1 (6 bases). The germline CDR1 and CDR2 sequences are SSHAT and FNYEAQ (reference sequence). The CDR3 has 14 residues. Deletions cut 5 bases from V and 7 bases from J, with 15 bases between. CDR3 in amino acids: CASSPSRGENEQFF. CDR3 DNA: TGTGCCAGCAGCCCCTCCAGGGGCGAGAATGAGCAGTTCTTC.

The chain links TRBV19 to TRBJ2-7, with unresolved D. The CDR3 sequence is 13 residues long. The V end lost 5 bases, the J end lost 0 bases, and 8 bases lay between the germline ends. Looked up from germline, CDR1 is LNHDA and CDR2 is SQIVND (reference sequence). The CDR3 sequence is CASSRGLSYEQYF. The CDR3 DNA reads TGTGCCAGTAGTCGTGGGCTCTCCTACGAGCAGTACTTC.

The CDR3 is CASSPRGLDNNEQFF. As DNA, the CDR3 is TGTGCCAGCAGCCCCAGGGGGCTCGATAACAATGAGCAGTTCTTC. The J gene is TRBJ2-1, the V gene TRBV9; 8 nucleotides match TRBD1. V lost 4 bases and J lost 5; bases outside the gene matches: 8. The CDR3 is 15 amino acids. Germline CDR1 SGDLS, CDR2 YYNGEE. Full variable domain (outside the CDR3, taken from reference TRBV9 and TRBJ2-1): DSGVTQTPKHLITATGQRVTLRCSPRSGDLSVYWYQQSLDQGLQFLIQYYNGEERAKGNILERFSAQQFPDLHSELNLSSLELGDSALYFCASSPRGLDNNEQFFGPGTRLTVL.

This chain connects TRBV24-1 to TRBJ2-7, with TRBD2 identical over 11 bases. The junction had 8 bases not matched to a gene; V was cut back by 5 bases and J by 6 bases. This CDR3 is 15 amino acids long. CDR1 is KGHDR and CDR2 is SFDVKD in the germline V gene. The CDR3 region has the DNA TGTGCCACCAGTGCAATGACTAGCGGGATCGGCGAGCAGTACTTC. The encoded protein is CATSAMTSGIGEQYF.

Here the CDR3 reads CASSSGPSGGPGELFF. CDR3 nucleotide sequence: TGTGCCAGCAGTTCGGGGCCTAGCGGGGGCCCAGGGGAGCTGTTTTTT. The chain has TRBV2 and TRBJ2-2, with TRBD2 identical over 10 bases. Germline V gene data show CDR1 as SNHLY and CDR2 as FYNNEI. Unmatched junction bases numbered 11, after V lost 5 bases and J lost 8 bases. The CDR3 is made up of 16 amino acids. Looking up the rest from reference TRBV2 and TRBJ2-2 gives the full variable domain: EPEVTQTPSHQVTQMGQEVILRCVPISNHLYFYWYRQILGQKVEFLVSFYNNEISEKSEIFDDQFSVERPDGSNFTLKIRSTKLEDSAMYFCASSSGPSGGPGELFFGEGSRLTVL.

This chain joins TRBV7-8 and TRBJ2-2, with TRBD2 matching over 12 bases. This CDR3 has 17 residues. The ends lost 1 base at V and 1 base at J; junction bases unmatched: 1. Germline V lookup: CDR1 SGHVS, CDR2 FQNEAQ. CDR3 bases: TGTGCCAGCAGCTTAGAGGGACTAGCGGGGAACACCGGGGAGCTGTTTTTT. This codes for CASSLEGLAGNTGELFF.

The chain joins TRBV7-7 to TRBJ2-1; 7 bases are a match to TRBD2. Germline V gene data show CDR1 as SSHAT and CDR2 as FNYEAQ (reference sequence). The CDR3 loop spans 16 amino acids. After removal of 2 bases from V and 9 bases from J, the junction contained 13 bases not matched to a gene. CDR3 in amino acids: CASSLTRTRSHSEQFF. The DNA for the CDR3 is TGTGCCAGCAGCTTAACCCGGACTAGATCCCACAGTGAGCAGTTCTTC.

The V call is TRBV30, the J call TRBJ1-1; D perhaps matches TRBD1 (5 bases). The CDR3 is 15 residues long. Trimming took 0 bases from V and 0 from J, leaving 11 bases between them. The V gene's germline CDR1 is GTSNPN and CDR2 SVGIG (reference sequence). The chain's CDR3 is CAWSVQAIMNTEAFF. CDR3 DNA: TGTGCCTGGAGTGTACAGGCAATCATGAACACTGAAGCTTTCTTT.

V and J are TRBV11-3 and TRBJ1-2; 8 bases fit TRBD1. Germline V gives CDR1 SGHNT, CDR2 YENEEA. This CDR3 spans 13 amino acids. V shed 3 bases and J 8 bases; nucleotides not matched to a gene: 5. The CDR3 sequence is CASSFGQGGGYTF. The CDR3 bases are TGTGCCAGCAGCTTTGGACAGGGTGGCGGCTACACCTTC.

V and J are TRBV4-2 and TRBJ2-5, with D possibly matching TRBD2 (5 bases). Germline V gives CDR1 LGHNA, CDR2 YNFKEQ. This CDR3 has 16 amino acids. Deletions cut 1 base from V and 6 bases from J, with 18 bases between. The CDR3 sequence: CASSQVRRGGGQTQYF. The CDR3 DNA reads as TGTGCCAGCAGCCAAGTACGACGGGGTGGTGGTCAGACCCAGTACTTC.

The chain recombines TRBV5-8 with TRBJ2-3; the D is unclear. V gave up 0 bases and J gave up 2 bases, with 10 bases separating them. The germline V gene encodes CDR1 SGHTS and CDR2 YDEGEE. The CDR3 is made up of 15 amino acids. CDR3 amino acids: CASSLGQAYTDTQYF. CDR3 in DNA: TGTGCCAGCAGCTTGGGGCAGGCCTACACAGATACGCAGTATTTT.

The rearrangement links TRBV30 to TRBJ1-5; D gene uncertain. V dropped 3 bases and J dropped 1 base, with 7 bases sitting between them. The CDR3 sequence is 13 residues long. CDR1 GTSNPN and CDR2 SVGIG come from the germline V gene (reference sequence). DNA for the CDR3: TGTGCCTGGAGCGACACCAGCAATCAGCCCCAGCATTTT. Encoded protein: CAWSDTSNQPQHF.

The J gene is TRBJ2-5, the V gene TRBV7-9, with 13 bases identical to TRBD2. V lost 8 bases to trimming and J lost 3 bases; unmatched junction nucleotides: 18. CDR3 length equals 19 residues. CDR1 is SEHNR, CDR2 FQNEAQ, per germline (reference sequence). As DNA, the CDR3 is TGTGCCAGCCCCCCGGTAGGACTAGCGGGAGTGCAGGGAGAAGAGACCCAGTACTTC. Translation gives CASPPVGLAGVQGEETQYF.

V is TRBV5-4 and J is TRBJ1-2, with 8 bases that match TRBD1. The CDR3 length is 14 residues. CDR1 and CDR2 from the germline V gene are SGHNT and YYREEE (reference sequence). Losses at the gene ends were 5 bases for V and 8 bases for J; bases not matched to a gene: 11. The CDR3 sequence is CASRNSQGAWGYTF. The CDR3 DNA sequence: TGTGCCAGCAGAAACTCCCAGGGGGCATGGGGCTACACCTTC.

The chain employs TRBV7-2 and TRBJ2-7; possibly TRBD2 for D (5 bases). Germline V lookup: CDR1 SGHTA, CDR2 FQGNSA. The CDR3 length is 15 residues. Trimming cost V 5 bases and J 4 bases, with 18 bases left between them. Here the CDR3 reads CASSQGRTPPYEQYF. In DNA, the CDR3 is TGTGCCAGCAGCCAAGGGCGGACTCCACCTTACGAGCAGTACTTC.

The V and J genes are TRBV28 and TRBJ1-2; D gene unclear. V was clipped by 3 bases and J by 2 bases, with 10 bases between them. The CDR3 extends over 14 amino acids. Germline-derived CDR1 and CDR2 are MDHEN and SYDVKM. This CDR3 reads CASSLPQANYGYTF. In DNA form, the CDR3 reads TGTGCCAGCAGTTTGCCGCAGGCGAACTATGGCTACACCTTC.

The rearrangement links TRBV12-3 or TRBV12-4 to TRBJ1-2; D unclear. Trimming cost V 6 bases and J 8 bases, with 13 bases left between them. This CDR3 has 12 amino acids. In DNA form, the CDR3 reads TGTGCCAGCAGCGAAACCCGTCGGGGCTACACCTTC. It specifies CASSETRRGYTF.

About this clone itself: The junction shows a germline mismatch at one end, possibly a read error. This chain uses TRBV5-6 with TRBJ1-1; 7 bases agree with TRBD1. The CDR3 runs 14 residues. Per germline, CDR1 SGHDT and CDR2 YYEEEE. In DNA, the CDR3 is TGTGCCAGCAGCTTGAGAATGACAGGGCCGAGGAAGGCTTTT. Its translation: CASSLRMTGPRKAF. Complete variable domain (other parts from reference TRBV5-6 and TRBJ1-1): DAGVTQSPTHLIKTRGQQVTLRCSPKSGHDTVSWYQQALGQGPQFIFQYYEEEERQRGNFPDRFSGHQFPNYSSELNVNALLLGDSALYLCASSLRMTGPRKAFGQGTRLTVV.

The gene calls are TRBV19 and TRBJ1-5, with 11 bases identical to TRBD1. This CDR3 has 17 amino acids. The germline V gene has CDR1 LNHDA and CDR2 SQIVND (reference sequence). The ends lost 5 bases at V and 2 bases at J; junction bases unmatched: 8. CDR3 DNA: TGTGCCAGTAGTTCGTGGACAGGGGGCTTCGGCAATCAGCCCCAGCATTTT. This codes for CASSSWTGGFGNQPQHF.

This chain connects TRBV7-8 to TRBJ1-5; D is undetermined. This CDR3 contains 17 residues. CDR1 and CDR2 from the germline V gene are SGHVS and FQNEAQ. With 2 bases removed from V and 2 bases from J, the gap between germline ends came to 16 bases. The CDR3 DNA is TGTGCCAGCAGCTTAAGTAAGGGAGAGCATGGCAATCAGCCCCAGCATTTT. Amino acids: CASSLSKGEHGNQPQHF.

The chain is built from TRBV11-2 and TRBJ2-1; D is perhaps TRBD2 (6 bases). Germline values: CDR1 SGHAT, CDR2 FQNNGV. V was clipped by 1 base and J by 3 bases, with 13 bases between them. The CDR3 sequence is 16 residues long. CDR3 bases: TGTGCCAGCAGCTTAGTCAGGGAGGTCCTCTACAATGAGCAGTTCTTC. Protein sequence: CASSLVREVLYNEQFF. The whole variable domain, filled in from reference TRBV11-2 and TRBJ2-1, reads EAGVAQSPRYKIIEKRQSVAFWCNPISGHATLYWYQQILGQGPKLLIQFQNNGVVDDSQLPKDRFSAERLKGVDSTLKIQPAKLEDSAVYLCASSLVREVLYNEQFFGPGTRLTVL.

This clone was detected once. This rearrangement joins TRBV29-1 to TRBJ2-7, with TRBD1 identical over 9 bases. Germline CDR1 SQVTM, CDR2 ANQGSEA. CDR3 length equals 12 residues. The V segment lost 6 bases and the J segment 6 bases; nucleotides outside the gene matches: 6. The CDR3 DNA follows: TGCAGCGTCCGGGACAGGGTGACCGAGCAGTACTTC. Its protein is CSVRDRVTEQYF.